This TCR beta chain derives from a study of blood T cell repertoires in COVID-19. As for the study in general: Both acute and convalescent COVID-19 samples were obtained from the United States, Italy and Spain. Sources were T cells, B-cell-depleted T cells, or PBMCs; the material itself was cDNA or gDNA.

Per the original data handling: The assay estimated nucleated cells by amplifying reference gene primers. Here immunoSEQ multiplex PCR was the method, and the copy in TCRdb shows in-frame clones only, minus some. V and J calls and clone size are copied from that table; D and trimming were computed from the DNA. The data contain about 85,000 clones, almost 90% of them singletons. This sequence originates from an elderly woman with acute or convalescent COVID-19. Sequencing was done on a sample of peripheral blood.

In DNA form, the CDR3 reads TGTGCTAGCTCTGCGTACAATGAGCAGTTCTTC. Its translation is CASSAYNEQFF. The chain couples TRBV12-5 to TRBJ2-1; D is unresolved. Trimming left V 9 bases short and J 4 bases short, with 7 bases between. Germline CDR1 reads LGHNT; CDR2 reads FRNRAP. The CDR3 totals 11 residues.